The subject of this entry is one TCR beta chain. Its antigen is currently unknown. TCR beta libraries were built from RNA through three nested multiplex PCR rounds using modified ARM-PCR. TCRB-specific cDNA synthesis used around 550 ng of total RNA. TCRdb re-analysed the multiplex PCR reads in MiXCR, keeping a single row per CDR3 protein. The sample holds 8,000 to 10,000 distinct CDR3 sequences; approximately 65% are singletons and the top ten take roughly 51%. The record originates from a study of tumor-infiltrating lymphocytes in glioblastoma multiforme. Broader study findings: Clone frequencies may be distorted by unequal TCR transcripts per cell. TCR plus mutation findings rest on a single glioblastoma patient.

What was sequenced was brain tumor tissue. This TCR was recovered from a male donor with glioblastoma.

The CDR3 sequence: CASSLGRFNSYEQYF. In DNA, the CDR3 is TGTGCCAGCAGCCTCGGGAGGTTTAACTCCTACGAGCAGTACTTC. The J gene is TRBJ2-7, the V gene TRBV11-1; 7 bases fit TRBD2. V was clipped by 5 bases and J by 0 bases; unmatched bases: 7. The CDR3 is 15 amino acids. The germline CDR1 and CDR2 sequences are SGHAT and FQDESV (reference sequence).